The entry that follows covers one T cell receptor (beta chain) sequence. This likely comes from a read error, as the CDR3 has no conserved phenylalanine or tryptophan at its end. In germline, CDR1 is SQVTM, CDR2 ANQGSEA. The CDR3 spans 14 residues. V lost 2 bases, J lost 2 bases, and 10 bases lay in between. This record comes from a study of tumor-infiltrating lymphocytes in primary liver carcinoma. Germline DNA was extracted too, while blood RNA derived from unsorted whole blood. Making TCR beta cDNA involved around 520 ng total RNA and a constant-region primer. Modified slightly, ARM-PCR produced TCR beta libraries over three nested multiplex PCR rounds. Rounds one and two of PCR, each of roughly 10 cycles, were primed with TRBV1-TRBV30 forward primers and a C-beta reverse primer. TCRdb itself ran the multiplex PCR reads through MiXCR, one entry per CDR3 protein. Of 300,000 to 400,000 distinct CDR3 sequences listed, less than 75% were seen once; the top ten hold 6.5%.

The sequenced sample was peripheral blood. This sequence joins TRBV29-1 and TRBJ2-1; D assignment may be TRBD1 or TRBD2 (5 bases each). The origin of this receptor is a man in his forties with primary liver carcinoma and hepatitis B virus infection. In DNA form, the CDR3 reads TGCAGCGTTGAAAGGGGACGGGCCTACAATGAGCAGTTCATC. Its protein product is CSVERGRAYNEQFI.